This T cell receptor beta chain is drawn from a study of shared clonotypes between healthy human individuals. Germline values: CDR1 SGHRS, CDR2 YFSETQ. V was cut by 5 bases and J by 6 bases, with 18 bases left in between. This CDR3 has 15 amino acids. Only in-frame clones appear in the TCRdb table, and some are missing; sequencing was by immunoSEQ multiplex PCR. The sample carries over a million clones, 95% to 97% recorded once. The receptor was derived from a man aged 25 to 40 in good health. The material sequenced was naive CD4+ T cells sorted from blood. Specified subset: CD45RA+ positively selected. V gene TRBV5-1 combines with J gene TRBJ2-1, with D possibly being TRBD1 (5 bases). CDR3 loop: CASRRAGAGRNEQFF. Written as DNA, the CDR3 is TGCGCCAGCAGACGGGCTGGGGCAGGGCGCAATGAGCAGTTCTTC.